What follows are 5 T cell receptor beta chains derived from one specimen sequenced in a study of cytomegalovirus exposure and HLA in healthy donors. TCRdb's copy holds only in-frame clones and misses some; the assay was immunoSEQ multiplex PCR. The sample lists 55,000 to 65,000 clones; around 96% were seen once. The sequenced sample consisted of PBMCs. These receptors all stem from a man younger than 30 in good health and CMV-seronegative.

The chain couples TRBV5-6 to TRBJ2-1; TRBD1 is a possible D gene (5 bases). The germline gives CDR1 SGHDT, CDR2 YYEEEE. With 4 bases removed from V and 7 bases from J, the gap between germline ends came to 15 bases. The length of the CDR3 is 14 residues. CDR3 nucleotides: TGTGCCAGCAGCGTGGACGGACAAGTTAATGAGCAGTTCTTC. Its protein product is CASSVDGQVNEQFF.

J is TRBJ1-4 and V is TRBV19, with D perhaps TRBD1 (5 bases). Trimming cost V 3 bases and J 8 bases, with 13 bases left between them. This CDR3 has 14 amino acids. Germline-derived CDR1 and CDR2 are LNHDA and SQIVND (reference sequence). CDR3 coding DNA: TGTGCCAGTAGTATGGGCAGGGTCCGGGAAAAACTGTTTTTT. Protein: CASSMGRVREKLFF. Variable domain in full (rest from reference TRBV19 and TRBJ1-4): DGGITQSPKYLFRKEGQNVTLSCEQNLNHDAMYWYRQDPGQGLRLIYYSQIVNDFQKGDIAEGYSVSREKKESFPLTVTSAQKNPTAFYLCASSMGRVREKLFFGSGTQLSVL.

The rearrangement links TRBV27 to TRBJ2-1, with 8 bases lining up with TRBD2. From germline, CDR1 is MNHEY and CDR2 SMNVEV (reference sequence). The CDR3 extends over 14 amino acids. Trimming at V came to 3 bases and at J to 3 bases, leaving 1 base not matched to a gene. The CDR3 spells CASSLSGSYNEQFF. The CDR3 nucleotides are TGTGCCAGCAGTTTGAGCGGGAGCTACAATGAGCAGTTCTTC.

J is TRBJ2-1 and V is TRBV29-1, with TRBD2 identical over 9 bases. V trimming: 1 base; J trimming: 7 bases; junction bases outside the gene matches: 5. The CDR3 has 14 residues. The germline CDR1 and CDR2 sequences are SQVTM and ANQGSEA. In DNA form, the CDR3 reads TGCAGCGTTGAAGGTTTAGCGGGAGCGAATGAGCAGTTCTTC. As protein: CSVEGLAGANEQFF.

The gene calls are TRBV27 and TRBJ2-2; possible D gene TRBD1, 6 bases. The CDR3 consists of 14 residues. V was cut by 4 bases and J by 2 bases, with 8 bases left in between. Looked up from germline, CDR1 is MNHEY and CDR2 is SMNVEV (reference sequence). The CDR3 sequence: CASSSGTNTGELFF. For the CDR3, the DNA is TGTGCCAGCAGTTCGGGGACAAACACCGGGGAGCTGTTTTTT.